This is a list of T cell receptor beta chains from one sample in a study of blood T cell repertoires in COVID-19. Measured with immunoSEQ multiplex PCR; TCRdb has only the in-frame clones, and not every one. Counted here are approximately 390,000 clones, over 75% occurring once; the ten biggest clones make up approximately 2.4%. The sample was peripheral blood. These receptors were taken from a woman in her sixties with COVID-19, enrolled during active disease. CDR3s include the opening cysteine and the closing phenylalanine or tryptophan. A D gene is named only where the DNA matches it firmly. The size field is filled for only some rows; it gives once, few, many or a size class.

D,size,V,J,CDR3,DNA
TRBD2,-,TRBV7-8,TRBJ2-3,CASSLVPAGGLSTDTQYF,TGTGCCAGCAGCTTAGTCCCGGCGGGGGGTCTCAGCACAGATACGCAGTATTTT
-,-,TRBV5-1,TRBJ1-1,CASSSEGTRGEAFF,TGCGCCAGCAGCTCGGAAGGGACACGGGGTGAAGCTTTCTTT
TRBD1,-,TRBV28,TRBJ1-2,CASWGTGGRYGYTF,TGTGCCAGTTGGGGGACAGGGGGTCGCTATGGCTACACCTTC
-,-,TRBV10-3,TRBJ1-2,CAISDRWSSGYTF,TGTGCCATCAGTGATAGGTGGAGCTCTGGCTACACCTTC
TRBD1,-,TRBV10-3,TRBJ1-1,CATTTGGQGFSAFF,TGTGCCACCACCACTGGAGGACAGGGGTTCTCAGCTTTCTTT
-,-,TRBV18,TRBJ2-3,CASSEDNSITDTQYF,TGTGCCAGCTCAGAGGACAACTCAATAACAGATACGCAGTATTTT
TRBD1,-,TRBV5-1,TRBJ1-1,CASSWTGTGNTEAFF,TGCGCCAGCAGCTGGACTGGGACAGGGAATACTGAAGCTTTCTTT
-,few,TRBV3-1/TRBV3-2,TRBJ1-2,CASSQRGGRGYGYTF,TGTGCCAGCAGCCAGAGGGGGGGCCGGGGCTATGGCTACACCTTC
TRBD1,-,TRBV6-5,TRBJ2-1,CASRPDRGGYNEQFF,TGTGCCAGCAGGCCCGACAGGGGGGGGTACAATGAGCAGTTCTTC
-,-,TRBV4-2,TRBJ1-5,CASSQELTVSNQPQHF,TGTGCCAGCAGCCAAGAGTTGACAGTAAGCAATCAGCCCCAGCATTTT
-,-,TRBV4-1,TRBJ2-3,CASSQDPPGGDTDTQYF,TGCGCCAGCAGCCAAGACCCCCCTGGAGGGGACACAGATACGCAGTATTTT
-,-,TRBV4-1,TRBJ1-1,CASSRQFQPRTEAFF,TGCGCCAGCAGCCGACAATTCCAGCCTCGCACTGAAGCTTTCTTT
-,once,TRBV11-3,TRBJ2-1,CASSLDLNSYNEQFF,TGTGCCAGCAGCTTAGACCTAAACTCCTACAATGAGCAGTTCTTC
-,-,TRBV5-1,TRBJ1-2,CASSLVPGAGGYTF,TGCGCCAGCAGCTTGGTCCCAGGCGCAGGGGGCTACACCTTC
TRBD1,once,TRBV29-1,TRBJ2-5,CSARTGGETQYF,TGCAGCGCCCGGACAGGGGGAGAGACCCAGTACTTC
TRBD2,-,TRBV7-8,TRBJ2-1,CASSLAWDYHNEQFF,TGTGCCAGCAGCTTAGCGTGGGACTATCATAATGAGCAGTTCTTC
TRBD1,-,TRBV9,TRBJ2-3,CASSAGTALGETQYF,TGTGCCAGCAGCGCTGGGACAGCCCTGGGCGAAACGCAGTATTTT
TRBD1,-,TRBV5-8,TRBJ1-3,CASSSDRANGNTIYF,TGTGCCAGCAGCTCGGACAGGGCTAACGGAAACACCATATATTTT
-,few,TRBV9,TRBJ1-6,CASSVGRTVNSPLHF,TGTGCCAGCAGCGTAGGGAGGACAGTGAATTCACCCCTCCACTTT
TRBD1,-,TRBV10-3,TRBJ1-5,CAISDGRGSQPQHF,TGTGCCATCAGTGATGGCAGGGGGTCTCAGCCCCAGCATTTT
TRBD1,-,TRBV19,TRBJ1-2,CASSTTGTGGLIAGYTF,TGTGCCAGTAGTACCACCGGGACAGGGGGGCTAATTGCTGGCTACACCTTC
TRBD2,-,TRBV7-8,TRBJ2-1,CASQTSGGDNEQFF,TGTGCCAGCCAGACTAGCGGGGGGGACAATGAGCAGTTCTTC
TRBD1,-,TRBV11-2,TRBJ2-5,CASSLFTGAYQETQYF,TGTGCCAGCAGCTTATTTACAGGGGCTTACCAAGAGACCCAGTACTTC
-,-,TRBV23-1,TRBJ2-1,CASSRGRSYNEQFF,TGCGCCAGCAGTCGGGGGAGGTCCTACAATGAGCAGTTCTTC
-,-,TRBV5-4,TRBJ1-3,CASSSRTDSGNTIYF,TGTGCCAGCAGCTCCCGGACTGACTCTGGAAACACCATATATTTT
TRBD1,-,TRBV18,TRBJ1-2,CASSTGTGVYGYTF,TGTGCCAGCTCAACCGGGACAGGGGTATATGGCTACACCTTC
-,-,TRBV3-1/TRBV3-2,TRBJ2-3,CASNPGGTDTQYF,TGTGCCAGCAACCCCGGGGGTACAGATACGCAGTATTTT
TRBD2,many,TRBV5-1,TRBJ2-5,CASSLTSGGTQETQYF,TGCGCCAGCAGCTTGACCAGCGGGGGCACCCAAGAGACCCAGTACTTC
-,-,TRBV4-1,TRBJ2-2,CASSRGGELFF,TGCGCCAGCAGCCGAGGCGGGGAGCTGTTTTTT
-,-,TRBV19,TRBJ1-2,CASSRSSLSGYTF,TGTGCCAGTAGCCGCTCTTCCTTGAGCGGCTACACCTTC
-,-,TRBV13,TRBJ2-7,CASSLKRGGVYEQYF,TGTGCCAGCAGCTTAAAGAGGGGGGGTGTCTACGAGCAGTACTTC
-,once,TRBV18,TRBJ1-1,CASSPGDIGNPSEAFF,TGTGCCAGCTCACCTGGGGACATCGGGAACCCCTCCGAAGCTTTCTTT
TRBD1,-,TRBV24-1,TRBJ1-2,CATSEPPGTGVFSNYGYTF,TGTGCCACCAGTGAACCCCCCGGGACAGGGGTGTTCTCTAACTATGGCTACACCTTC
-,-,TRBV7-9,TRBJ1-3,CASSLGSSGNTIYF,TGTGCCAGCAGCTTAGGCAGCTCTGGAAACACCATATATTTT
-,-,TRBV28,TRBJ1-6,CASSRGGRSSPLHF,TGTGCCAGCAGCCGCGGAGGGCGGAGTTCACCCCTCCACTTT
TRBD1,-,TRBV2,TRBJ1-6,CASRVTGWNSPLHF,TGTGCCAGCAGAGTGACAGGGTGGAATTCACCCCTCCACTTT
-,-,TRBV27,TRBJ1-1,CASSLLGPPFFEAFF,TGTGCCAGCAGTCTCCTCGGTCCCCCCTTCTTCGAAGCTTTCTTT
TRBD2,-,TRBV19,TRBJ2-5,CASSVRTSGNQETQYF,TGTGCCAGTAGTGTTCGGACTAGCGGGAACCAAGAGACCCAGTACTTC
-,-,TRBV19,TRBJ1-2,CASSTRRDWGGAPYGYTF,TGTGCCAGTAGTACACGCCGGGATTGGGGGGGCGCACCCTATGGCTACACCTTC
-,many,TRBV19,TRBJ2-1,CASSTQSSYNEQFF,TGTGCCAGTTCTACACAGAGCTCCTACAATGAGCAGTTCTTC
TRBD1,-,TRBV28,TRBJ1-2,CASSLRDRGYGYTF,TGTGCCAGCAGTTTAAGGGACAGGGGGTATGGCTACACCTTC
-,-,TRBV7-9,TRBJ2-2,CASSLVAGINTGELFF,TGTGCCAGCAGCTTAGTAGCAGGGATTAACACCGGGGAGCTGTTTTTT
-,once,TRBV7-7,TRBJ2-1,CASSLVPGVGYNEQFF,TGTGCTAGCAGCTTAGTCCCAGGGGTGGGTTACAATGAGCAGTTCTTC
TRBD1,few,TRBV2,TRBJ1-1,CASSTTGGTEAFF,TGTGCCAGCAGTACCACAGGGGGCACTGAAGCTTTCTTT
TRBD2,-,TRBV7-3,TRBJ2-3,CASSLLAGQPSTDTQYF,TGTGCCAGCAGCTTGCTAGCGGGGCAGCCTAGCACAGATACGCAGTATTTT